A selection of T cell receptor beta chains follows, all from one sample in a study of siplizumab effects on memory and regulatory T cells. Some clones are missing from TCRdb's copy, which holds only in-frame ones; the method was immunoSEQ multiplex PCR. The top ten hold around 8.6% of the sample, which has over 14,000 clones, 49% seen once. Antigens of these TCRs are unknown. Sequencing was performed on CFSE-low (dividing) CD4+ T cells sorted from an allogeneic mixed lymphocyte reaction. The receptor source for this set is a human donor in good health; the cells came from an allogeneic mixed lymphocyte reaction. Each CDR3 is given with its conserved first and last residue. The D gene is left open where the match is weak. Some rows have no size entry. The others give once, few or many, or a class for an expanded clone.

j_call: TRBJ2-1
clone_size: large
d_call: NA
v_call: TRBV5-6
cdr3_nt: TGTGCCAGCAGTCACCGGGACACCCAAAACAATGAGCAGTTCTTC
cdr3_aa: CASSHRDTQNNEQFF

j_call: TRBJ1-4
clone_size: NA
d_call: NA
v_call: TRBV4-2
cdr3_nt: TGTGCCAGCAGCTTAGGTACGGGGAAACTGTTTTTT
cdr3_aa: CASSLGTGKLFF

j_call: TRBJ2-7
clone_size: NA
d_call: NA
v_call: TRBV5-1
cdr3_nt: TGCGCCAGCAGCTTGGCAGGATCCTACGAGCAGTACTTC
cdr3_aa: CASSLAGSYEQYF

j_call: TRBJ2-2
clone_size: NA
d_call: TRBD2
v_call: TRBV6-4
cdr3_nt: TGTGCCAGCAGTGAAACTAGCGCGAACACCGGGGAGCTGTTTTTT
cdr3_aa: CASSETSANTGELFF

j_call: TRBJ2-3
clone_size: NA
d_call: TRBD1
v_call: TRBV9
cdr3_nt: TGTGCCAGCAGCGTAGCCGGGGACAGTTTTGGTACGCAGTATTTT
cdr3_aa: CASSVAGDSFGTQYF

j_call: TRBJ1-1
clone_size: NA
d_call: TRBD1
v_call: TRBV7-2
cdr3_nt: TGTGCCAGCAGCTTTGTGACCCACAGGGGTGGCACTGAAGCTTTCTTT
cdr3_aa: CASSFVTHRGGTEAFF

j_call: TRBJ2-4
clone_size: few
d_call: TRBD2
v_call: TRBV30
cdr3_nt: TGTGCCTGGACGAGCGGGAGATCAAACATTCAGTACTTC
cdr3_aa: CAWTSGRSNIQYF

j_call: TRBJ2-7
clone_size: NA
d_call: NA
v_call: TRBV4-1
cdr3_nt: TGCGCCAGCAGCCAAGATCGTTGGCAATCCTACGAGCAGTACTTC
cdr3_aa: CASSQDRWQSYEQYF

j_call: TRBJ1-5
clone_size: few
d_call: NA
v_call: TRBV15
cdr3_nt: TGTGCCACCAGCAGAGAAACAGGGCATCGGCAGCCCCAGCATTTT
cdr3_aa: CATSRETGHRQPQHF

j_call: TRBJ2-5
clone_size: NA
d_call: NA
v_call: TRBV5-1
cdr3_nt: TGCGCCAGCAGCGCCCAAGAGACCCAGTACTTC
cdr3_aa: CASSAQETQYF

j_call: TRBJ1-2
clone_size: NA
d_call: NA
v_call: TRBV6-6
cdr3_nt: TGTGCCAGCAGTTACAGGCGGATGGACTATGGCTACACCTTC
cdr3_aa: CASSYRRMDYGYTF

j_call: TRBJ2-2
clone_size: NA
d_call: NA
v_call: TRBV19
cdr3_nt: TGTGCCACCCGAAAGGAGAGGGGGGGGCTGACCGGGAAGCTGTTTTTT
cdr3_aa: CATRKERGGLTGKLFF

j_call: TRBJ1-3
clone_size: NA
d_call: TRBD1
v_call: TRBV4-2
cdr3_nt: TGTGCCAGCAGCTTAGACAGGGTTGAAAACACCATATATTTT
cdr3_aa: CASSLDRVENTIYF

j_call: TRBJ1-2
clone_size: NA
d_call: TRBD1
v_call: TRBV30
cdr3_nt: TGTGCCTGGAGTGAGGGGACAGGGCTAGGCTACACCTTC
cdr3_aa: CAWSEGTGLGYTF

j_call: TRBJ2-2
clone_size: NA
d_call: NA
v_call: TRBV7-9
cdr3_nt: TGTGCCAGCAGCCCCTACGGGGGCGTCGCCGGGGAGCTGTTTTTT
cdr3_aa: CASSPYGGVAGELFF

j_call: TRBJ2-1
clone_size: few
d_call: TRBD2
v_call: TRBV9
cdr3_nt: TGTGCCAGCAGCGTAGGCGCTAGCGGGGGGGCCGAGGAGCAGTTCTTC
cdr3_aa: CASSVGASGGAEEQFF

j_call: TRBJ1-5
clone_size: few
d_call: NA
v_call: TRBV11-3
cdr3_nt: TGTGCCAGCAACACAGGCCTCAATCAGCCCCAGCATTTT
cdr3_aa: CASNTGLNQPQHF

j_call: TRBJ2-1
clone_size: NA
d_call: NA
v_call: TRBV18
cdr3_nt: TGTGCCAGCTCACCCCAGACCTCAGAGCAAATGGAGTTCTTC
cdr3_aa: CASSPQTSEQMEFF

j_call: TRBJ1-3
clone_size: NA
d_call: NA
v_call: TRBV30
cdr3_nt: TGTGCCTGGAGTGTATTGGGGACAAGCTCTGGAAACACCATATATTTT
cdr3_aa: CAWSVLGTSSGNTIYF

j_call: TRBJ2-7
clone_size: few
d_call: NA
v_call: TRBV21-1
cdr3_nt: TGTGCCAGCAGCGGACAGGGGGCTAGTATCGTCGAGCAGTACTTC
cdr3_aa: CASSGQGASIVEQYF

j_call: TRBJ2-5
clone_size: NA
d_call: NA
v_call: TRBV29-1
cdr3_nt: TGCAGCGTTGAAGAGGGGGCAGGGTGGGAGACCCAGTACTTC
cdr3_aa: CSVEEGAGWETQYF

j_call: TRBJ2-7
clone_size: NA
d_call: TRBD1
v_call: TRBV27
cdr3_nt: TGTGCCAGCAGTTCTTATGGACAGGGGGCCTACGAGCAGTACTTC
cdr3_aa: CASSSYGQGAYEQYF

j_call: TRBJ2-7
clone_size: NA
d_call: NA
v_call: TRBV6-5
cdr3_nt: TGTGCCAGCAGTCCCCGGGACTCGAGCTCCTACGAGCAGTACTTC
cdr3_aa: CASSPRDSSSYEQYF

j_call: TRBJ2-7
clone_size: NA
d_call: NA
v_call: TRBV19
cdr3_nt: TGTGCCAACCCCCCGACGGTCTCTGACTCCTACGAGCAGTACTTC
cdr3_aa: CANPPTVSDSYEQYF

j_call: TRBJ1-1
clone_size: NA
d_call: TRBD1
v_call: TRBV5-1
cdr3_nt: TGCGCCAGCAGATATACGACAGGGGGCACTGAAGCTTTCTTT
cdr3_aa: CASRYTTGGTEAFF